This TCR beta chain was obtained from a study of technical replicates of blood from several donors. Produced via immunoSEQ multiplex PCR; TCRdb's table is partial and in-frame only. Of around 86,000 clones listed, about 97% are singletons. V lost 3 bases, J lost 0 bases, and 12 bases stayed unmatched. Per the germline V gene, CDR1 is SGHRS and CDR2 is YFSETQ. This CDR3 contains 19 residues. The source material was T cells isolated from PBMCs. The source of this sequence is a human donor in good health. This chain links TRBV5-1 with TRBJ2-6, with TRBD1 matching 7 bases. The CDR3 nucleotides are TGCGCCAGCAGCTCAGTAGGGCCGGGACAGCGCTCTGGGGCCAACGTCCTGACTTTC. Amino acids: CASSSVGPGQRSGANVLTF.